This T cell receptor (beta chain) was found in a study of blood T cells in healthy people across ages. This CDR3 spans 14 amino acids. Trimming removed 4 bases at V and 3 bases at J, with 13 bases between. The germline gives CDR1 LGHNA, CDR2 YSLEER. Points from the study as a whole: Naive CD4+ cell counts and diversity both ran higher in long-lived than in aged donors. Among T cells, TCR beta diversity per million cells dropped roughly linearly as age rose.

It was with a sample-barcoded 5' primer and a J-beta primer mix that a second PCR of roughly 7 to 12 cycles was run. TCRdb redid the calling of the 5' RACE reads with MiXCR, one entry per CDR3 protein. The data contain some 900,000 distinct CDR3 sequences, 29% of them singletons. This clonotype was seen many times. The antigen is not known. This TCR was recovered from a woman older than 75 in good health. Sequences were obtained from blood. The chain has TRBV4-3 and TRBJ2-7; D might be TRBD1 (6 bases). The CDR3 DNA reads TGCGCCAGCAGCCCCGGACTGACAGGCTACGAGCAGTACTTC. Translating it yields CASSPGLTGYEQYF.